The 4 T cell receptor beta chains below were found in one sample sequenced in a study of radiotherapy plus CTLA-4 blockade in lung cancer. Assay used: immunoSEQ multiplex PCR; TCRdb lists only in-frame clones, some missing. The sample has tens of thousands of clones, roughly four fifths seen once; the top ten hold 0.79%. Specimen: peripheral blood, collected from a patient treated with radiotherapy plus ipilimumab. The source of these receptors is a human donor with non-small cell lung cancer who had stable disease on radiotherapy plus ipilimumab.

This chain connects TRBV25-1 to TRBJ1-1, with D possibly being TRBD1 (6 bases). Looked up from germline, CDR1 is MGHDK and CDR2 is SYGVNS. This CDR3 comprises 17 residues. Trimming stripped 9 bases from V and 2 bases from J, with 25 bases between. The CDR3 coding sequence is TGTGCCAGTAGGAGGGGGGGGACTGGGCGGGTAAACACTGAAGCTTTCTTT. Protein: CASRRGGTGRVNTEAFF.

The chain uses TRBV7-7 and TRBJ2-5, with 11 positions matching TRBD1. The CDR3 has 14 amino acids. The V gene end was trimmed by 4 bases and the J gene end by 5 bases; junction bases not matched to a gene: 3. The germline V gene has CDR1 SSHAT and CDR2 FNYEAQ (reference sequence). The CDR3 DNA sequence: TGTGCCAGCAGCTCGGACAGGGGGCTGGAGACCCAGTACTTC. Its protein product is CASSSDRGLETQYF.

The rearrangement links TRBV25-1 to TRBJ1-1; 9 bases fit TRBD1. Germline loops: CDR1 MGHDK, CDR2 SYGVNS. CDR3 length: 16 residues. Trimming at V came to 2 bases and at J to 5 bases, leaving 9 bases not matched to a gene. The DNA for the CDR3 is TGTGCCAGCAGTGAAGACAGGGGGGCGGGATGGACTGAAGCTTTCTTT. This encodes CASSEDRGAGWTEAFF.

The chain joins TRBV4-2 to TRBJ2-7, with 10 bases fitting TRBD2. V lost 1 base to trimming and J lost 0 bases; unmatched junction nucleotides: 9. Germline CDR1 is LGHNA and CDR2 is YNFKEQ. CDR3 length: 18 residues. CDR3 residues: CASSQGGGLAPSSYEQYF. DNA for the CDR3: TGTGCCAGCAGCCAAGGCGGGGGACTAGCGCCAAGCTCCTACGAGCAGTACTTC.